This T cell receptor (beta chain) was documented in a study of blood T cells in healthy people across ages. Collection of approximately 9.3 milliliters of peripheral blood was performed for each donor. Extraction yielded at least 6 micrograms of total RNA per sample. Then a second PCR, running roughly 7 to 11 cycles, was carried out with a sample-barcoded 5' primer and a J-beta primer mix. In TCRdb, the 5' RACE reads were re-called with MiXCR into one record per CDR3 protein. This table has roughly 720,000 distinct CDR3 sequences, 40% to 65% appearing once. V was clipped by 0 bases and J by 7 bases, with 13 bases between them. The CDR3 runs to 14 residues. The germline CDR1 and CDR2 sequences are SGHRS and YFSETQ. This clonotype was seen a few times.

The TCR was taken from an elderly man in good health. The gene calls are TRBV5-1 and TRBJ1-1; no definite D call. The sample consisted of blood. The CDR3 DNA reads TGCGCCAGCAGCTTGGTCGGAGGAGATGGTGAAGCTTTCTTT. Amino acids: CASSLVGGDGEAFF.